This entry describes one TCR beta chain. The entry originates in a study of blood T cell repertoires in COVID-19. On the study more broadly: From the United States, Italy and Spain came samples of acute and convalescent COVID-19. PBMCs, B-cell-depleted T cells, or T cells provided the cDNA or gDNA that made up the material.

CDR1 is MGHRA and CDR2 is YSYEKL in the germline V gene. The junction had 3 bases not matched to a gene; V was cut back by 3 bases and J by 2 bases. This CDR3 is built from 15 residues. Per the original data handling: Reference gene primer amplification gave estimated nucleated cell counts. Clones were sequenced by immunoSEQ multiplex PCR, and TCRdb holds only the in-frame ones, with some missing. V, J and clone size reflect that table, while D and trimming were determined from the DNA. The top ten clones hold around 0.96% of a sample with about 230,000 clones, 85% of them seen once. The genes are TRBV4-1 and TRBJ2-7; 11 positions agree with TRBD1. This TCR was sampled from a man in his forties with acute or convalescent COVID-19. The sequenced sample consisted of peripheral blood. CDR3 nucleotides: TGCGCCAGCAGCCAGGGGACAGGGGGGACCTACGAGCAGTACTTC. This encodes CASSQGTGGTYEQYF.